This T cell receptor beta chain is from a study of beta chain features in type 1 diabetes (dated 2018 in TCRdb). The study in broad terms: No differences in mean age, gender distribution, total cell number or subset yield were found between patients and healthy donors. A total of roughly 99,000,000 sorted cells were examined across all samples, and the number of cells per subset was strongly correlated with RNA yield. The study compared TCRB repertoires of sorted circulating CD4+ T cell subsets between recently diagnosed type 1 diabetes patients and matched healthy donors. Regulatory and stem cell-like memory subsets were obtained from only 8 patients and roughly eight healthy donors, while naive and central memory subsets were obtained from all 28 donors. The paper's findings and limits, for the study overall: In all four CD4+ subsets, TCRB CDR3 length was moderately but significantly shorter in type 1 diabetes patients. Only small numbers of individuals were included in the HLA sub-analyses, which left unresolved whether HLA type had any influence on TCRB rearrangement. Shorter templates might be favored by PCR, yet because patient and control samples were amplified and corrected together, any such skew would affect both groups equally. Fewer insertions and more nucleotide deletions at VDJ recombination sites were observed in patients with type 1 diabetes, implying thymic rearrangement abnormalities. Naive, central memory and regulatory TCRB repertoires appeared to be more alike among patients than among healthy donors. Sequencing cDNA rather than genomic DNA could over-represent highly expressing activated cells, although activation and CD3 levels did not differ between groups.

The entire isolated RNA was reverse transcribed using the High Capacity cDNA Reverse Transcription Kit, and thus expressed TCRB transcripts were sequenced. Naive, central memory and regulatory T cell samples underwent deep immunoSEQ sequencing, averaging about 3.57 million total reads per sample. Sorted cells were lysed in RLT buffer, and RNA was extracted using DNase-treated RNeasy Micro or Mini kits according to cell number. To prevent cross-contamination, each cell subset was processed individually, whereas patient and healthy donor samples were processed jointly. The immunoSEQ multiplex PCR was used to amplify TCRB sequences from cDNA, yielding 87-bp fragments that span the CDR3 region. Sequencing of the amplicons was done on the Illumina HiSeq platform. The published analysis was carried out like this. Synthetic template baselines were used to correct PCR bias computationally, reads within Hamming distance 2 were collapsed together, and singletons that could not be merged were discarded. By aligning reads against IMGT, V, D and J genes, CDR3 length, and insertions or deletions at six rearrangement sites were assigned. Within each subset, clonotype counts were normalized to the number of sorted cells before true diversity and Gini coefficients were calculated with the tcR R package. Repertoire sharing was quantified using the overlap coefficient calculated on TCRB nucleotide sequences. Out-of-frame TCRB sequences from naive cells were analyzed as a proxy for the pre-selection repertoire. TCRdb's version of the immuneACCESS table is confined to in-frame rearrangements and falls short of the full clone set. An unresolved V gene accounts for under half of the shortfall where checked; the remainder is of unknown origin. The DNA gave D and trimming, while V, J and clone size come from that table. A total of hundreds of thousands of clones appear in this sample, around 15% of them only once. More than 0.08% of the sample is held by the ten biggest clonotypes.

A single peripheral blood draw of about 116 mL on average was collected from each donor into heparinised tubes. A BD FACSAria II was used to sort naive, central memory, regulatory and stem cell-like memory CD4+ T cells with a panel that included CD45RO, CCR7, CD25, CD127, CD95 and CD27. Every sorted population had a purity above 95%. Right away, PBMCs were isolated by Lymphoprep density gradient centrifugation and were stained directly, with no culture step. Samples were stained and sorted in pairs, with one healthy donor and one patient per experiment, so that batch effects were minimized. Of note for this clone: Its antigen target is currently unknown. Base qualities were left out, and no much larger clone turns up one base away.

Sequenced material: naive CD4+ T cells from blood. This specimen's cell subset or site label, per the study, means: true naive CD4+ T cells. The source of this sequence is a man aged 18-30 years in good health.

The CDR3 amino acid sequence is: CATWGATDTQYF. The bases read TGTGCCACCTGGGGGGCCACAGATACGCAGTATTTT. Recombination linked TRBV2 to TRBJ2-3; the D gene assignment is perhaps TRBD1 or TRBD2, with each matching 6 bases. From the germline V gene, CDR1 is SNHLY and CDR2 is FYNNEI. The CDR3 runs 12 amino acids, cysteine and phenylalanine included. Left in the record is the CDR3 DNA by itself, 36 bases read in frame from the first base. V loses 10 bases, J loses 2 bases, and the germline ends lie 10 bases apart.